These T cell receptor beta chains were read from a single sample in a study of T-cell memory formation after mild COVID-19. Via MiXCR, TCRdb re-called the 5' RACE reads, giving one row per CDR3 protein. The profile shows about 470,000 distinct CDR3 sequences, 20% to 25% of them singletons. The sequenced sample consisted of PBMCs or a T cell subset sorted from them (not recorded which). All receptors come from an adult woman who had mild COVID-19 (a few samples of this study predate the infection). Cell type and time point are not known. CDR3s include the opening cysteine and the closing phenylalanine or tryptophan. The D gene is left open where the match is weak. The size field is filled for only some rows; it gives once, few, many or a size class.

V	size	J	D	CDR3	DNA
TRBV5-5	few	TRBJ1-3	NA	CASTRGGAGNTIYF	TGTGCCAGCACCCGGGGGGGGGCAGGAAACACCATATATTTT
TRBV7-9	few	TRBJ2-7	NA	CASSFLGVEQYF	TGTGCCAGCAGCTTTCTAGGGGTCGAGCAGTACTTC
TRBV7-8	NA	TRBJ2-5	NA	CASSPGPETQYF	TGTGCCAGCAGCCCTGGACCGGAGACCCAGTACTTC
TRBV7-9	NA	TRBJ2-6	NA	CASSLGFSVTTSGANVLTF	TGTGCCAGCAGCTTAGGTTTCAGCGTCACTACCTCTGGGGCCAACGTCCTGACTTTC
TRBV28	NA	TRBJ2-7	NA	CASRAIGPYEQYF	TGTGCCAGCAGGGCAATTGGGCCCTACGAGCAGTACTTC
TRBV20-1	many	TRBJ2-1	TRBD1	CSASRTGSYNEQFF	TGCAGTGCTAGTCGGACAGGGTCCTACAATGAGCAGTTCTTC
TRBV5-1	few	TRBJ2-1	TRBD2	CASSLDLGTSGTNEQFF	TGCGCCAGCAGCTTGGACCTCGGGACTAGCGGGACGAATGAGCAGTTCTTC
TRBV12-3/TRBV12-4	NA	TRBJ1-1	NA	CASGENTEAFF	TGTGCCTCGGGGGAGAACACTGAAGCTTTCTTT
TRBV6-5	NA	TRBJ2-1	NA	CASSYSLRNEQFF	TGTGCCAGCAGTTATTCCCTCCGCAATGAGCAGTTCTTC
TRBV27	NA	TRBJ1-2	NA	CASSMGGQAGYTF	TGTGCCAGCAGTATGGGGGGGCAGGCTGGCTACACCTTC
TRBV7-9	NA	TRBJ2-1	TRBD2	CASSLEGLAGVEQFF	TGTGCCAGCAGCTTAGAAGGCCTAGCGGGAGTTGAGCAGTTCTTC
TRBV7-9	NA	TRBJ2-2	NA	CASSPTRDTGELFF	TGTGCCAGCAGCCCGACACGGGATACCGGGGAGCTGTTTTTT
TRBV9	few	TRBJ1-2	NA	CASSVAPGPGGGYTF	TGTGCCAGCAGCGTAGCCCCGGGACCCGGGGGTGGCTACACCTTC
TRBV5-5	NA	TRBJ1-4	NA	CASSLGDSEKLFF	TGTGCCAGCAGCTTGGGAGATTCAGAAAAACTGTTTTTT